One and the same sample provided the 17 T cell receptor beta chains below, sequenced in a study of blood T cell repertoires in COVID-19. Using immunoSEQ multiplex PCR, the repertoire was profiled, and TCRdb retains in-frame clones only, with some absent. This sample has approximately 75,000 clones, with approximately 89% found just once. The material sequenced was peripheral blood. All receptors derive from a man older than 75 with acute or convalescent COVID-19.

This clone was seen only a few times. The chain links TRBV15 to TRBJ1-3; the D is unclear. The V and J ends lost 3 bases and 0 bases respectively, with 12 bases between them. This CDR3 is built from 16 residues. In germline, CDR1 is LNHNV, CDR2 YYDKDF (reference sequence). In DNA, the CDR3 is TGTGCCACCAGCAGTGGCTCATTCAGCTCTGGAAACACCATATATTTT. Its translation: CATSSGSFSSGNTIYF.

The genes are TRBV10-2 and TRBJ1-1, with D tentatively TRBD1 (5 bases). Trimming pared 3 bases from V and 5 bases from J, leaving 16 bases between. The CDR3 length is 15 residues. Germline CDR1 is WSHSY and CDR2 is SAAADI. The CDR3 here is CASSDPRGGGTEAFF. CDR3 in DNA: TGCGCCAGCAGTGACCCCCGTGGGGGGGGAACTGAAGCTTTCTTT.

This clone occurred a few times. V is TRBV5-5 and J is TRBJ2-7, with 7 positions matching TRBD2. J gave up 5 bases and V 4 bases, and 12 bases lay outside the gene matches. The CDR3 length is 15 residues. Germline loops: CDR1 SGHKS, CDR2 YYEKEE (reference sequence). The CDR3 reads CASSPARGRMDEQYF. DNA of the CDR3: TGTGCCAGCAGCCCGGCGCGGGGGAGGATGGACGAGCAGTACTTC.

The chain links TRBV3-1 (or the pseudogene TRBV3-2) to TRBJ2-7; TRBD1 matches at 7 bases. The CDR3 spans 13 residues. Germline trimming cut 4 bases from V and 7 bases from J; bases unmatched to any gene: 7. Germline-derived CDR1 and CDR2 are LGHDT and YNNKEL (reference sequence). CDR3 DNA sequence: TGTGCCAGCAGCCCCGACAGGGTGAGGGAGCAGTACTTC. Translating it yields CASSPDRVREQYF.

The chain recombines TRBV7-2 with TRBJ1-2, with TRBD1 as a possible D gene (6 bases). V lost 5 bases, J lost 0 bases, and 10 bases lay in between. The germline V gene has CDR1 SGHTA and CDR2 FQGNSA. CDR3 length equals 14 residues. In DNA, the CDR3 is TGTGCCAGCAGCGCCGGACAGTCTAACTATGGCTACACCTTC. Encoded protein: CASSAGQSNYGYTF.

To note about this clone: The identical CDR3 is also encoded by other nucleotide sequences in the sample. The V and J genes are TRBV7-9 and TRBJ1-1; perhaps TRBD1 as D (6 bases). Germline assignment: CDR1 SEHNR and CDR2 FQNEAQ (reference sequence). Between the trimmed V and J ends, which lost 1 base and 8 bases, there was a span of 8 bases. The CDR3 extends over 12 amino acids. The CDR3 loop is CASSLVGGEAFF. In DNA form, the CDR3 reads TGTGCCAGCAGCTTAGTAGGGGGAGAAGCTTTCTTT.

The chain combines TRBV7-2 with TRBJ1-2, with D tentatively TRBD1 (5 bases). CDR1 and CDR2 from the germline V gene are SGHTA and FQGNSA. The CDR3 consists of 12 residues. Trimming removed 5 bases from V and 8 bases from J, with 12 bases in between. This chain's CDR3 is CASSPSGKGYTF. CDR3 nucleotide sequence: TGTGCCAGCAGCCCTTCAGGGAAGGGCTACACCTTC. Variable domain in full (rest from reference TRBV7-2 and TRBJ1-2): GAGVSQSPSNKVTEKGKDVELRCDPISGHTALYWYRQSLGQGLEFLIYFQGNSAPDKSGLPSDRFSAERTGGSVSTLTIQRTQQEDSAVYLCASSPSGKGYTFGSGTRLTVV.

In this sample, this clone turned up a few times. As the CDR3 is not closed by the conserved phenylalanine or tryptophan, this likely results from a read error. The DNA is left out, because the CDR3 cannot be placed on it with certainty; the CDR3 is given as TCRdb lists it. This chain links TRBV27 with TRBJ2-7; TRBD2 is the table's D call and was not checked against the DNA. Germline CDR1 MNHEY, CDR2 SMNVEV (reference sequence). The CDR3 extends over 13 residues, inclusive of both ends. CDR3 in amino acids: CASSLGAGTNYSY.

The CDR3 here is CASRNKREGGEQYF. In nucleotides, the CDR3 is TGCGCCAGCAGGAACAAGCGGGAGGGTGGGGAGCAGTACTTC. This rearrangement joins TRBV23-1 to TRBJ2-7; 10 positions match TRBD2. TRBV23-1 carries the ORF label, with uncertain function. CDR3 size: 14 residues. V was clipped by 6 bases and J by 7 bases; unmatched bases: 9.

This sequence joins TRBV5-1 and TRBJ1-2; maybe TRBD1 (5 bases). V was shortened by 0 bases and J by 4 bases, with 10 bases between the two germline ends. Germline V gene data show CDR1 as SGHRS and CDR2 as YFSETQ. The CDR3 totals 14 residues. This chain's CDR3 is CASSLGWGLYGYTF. CDR3 nucleotide sequence: TGCGCCAGCAGCTTGGGGTGGGGACTCTATGGCTACACCTTC.

This sequence joins TRBV4-1 and TRBJ2-3, with D unresolved. V dropped 1 base and J dropped 1 base, with 9 bases sitting between them. The CDR3 is made up of 15 amino acids. Germline-derived CDR1 and CDR2 are MGHRA and YSYEKL. The CDR3 region is CASSQVGQGTDTQYF. The CDR3, as DNA: TGCGCCAGCAGCCAAGTTGGGCAGGGCACAGATACGCAGTATTTT.

About this clone itself: The junction shows a germline mismatch at one end, possibly a read error. This chain joins TRBV28 and TRBJ1-2; 9 bases are shared with TRBD1. The V gene's germline CDR1 is MDHEN and CDR2 SYDVKM. The CDR3 runs to 14 residues. The CDR3 loop reads CAGSPGTGSYGYTF. The DNA of the CDR3 is TGTGCCGGCAGTCCCGGGACAGGGAGTTATGGCTACACCTTC.

V gene TRBV10-1 combines with J gene TRBJ2-1; 8 bases agree with TRBD1. Trimming took 5 bases from V and 0 from J; bases not matched to a gene: 3. The CDR3 covers 15 residues. Germline lookup yields CDR1 WNHNN and CDR2 SYGVQD (reference sequence). The CDR3 DNA follows: TGCGCCAGCAGTCAGGACAGGGACTCCTACAATGAGCAGTTCTTC. Translation gives CASSQDRDSYNEQFF.

This chain joins TRBV4-1 and TRBJ2-1, with TRBD2 matching 10 bases. V gave up 0 bases and J gave up 6 bases; unmatched junction bases: 14. The CDR3 contains 19 residues. Germline lookup yields CDR1 MGHRA and CDR2 YSYEKL. The CDR3 coding sequence is TGCGCCAGCAGCCAAGATCTATCCCCTCTAGCGGGGGTGAGCAATGAGCAGTTCTTC. It codes for CASSQDLSPLAGVSNEQFF.

The rearrangement links TRBV7-2 to TRBJ2-7; 7 nucleotides match TRBD2. The CDR3 is 16 residues long. From germline, CDR1 is SGHTA and CDR2 FQGNSA. Trimming took 0 bases from V and 3 from J; bases not matched to a gene: 8. The CDR3 nucleotides are TGTGCCAGCAGCTTAGCACCGGAGCGGGGTCACTACGAGCAGTACTTC. This sequence encodes CASSLAPERGHYEQYF. Looking up the rest from reference TRBV7-2 and TRBJ2-7 gives the full variable domain: GAGVSQSPSNKVTEKGKDVELRCDPISGHTALYWYRQSLGQGLEFLIYFQGNSAPDKSGLPSDRFSAERTGGSVSTLTIQRTQQEDSAVYLCASSLAPERGHYEQYFGPGTRLTVT.

The chain carries TRBV28 and TRBJ1-5, with D unclear. Trimming pared 8 bases from V and 1 base from J, leaving 21 bases between. The CDR3 runs 17 residues. Germline CDR1 reads MDHEN; CDR2 reads SYDVKM. CDR3 DNA sequence: TGTGCCAGCGCCAAATTGGGCGATCGGTGGAGCAATCAGCCCCAGCATTTT. It codes for CASAKLGDRWSNQPQHF. The full variable domain, with the rest looked up from reference TRBV28 and TRBJ1-5, is DVKVTQSSRYLVKRTGEKVFLECVQDMDHENMFWYRQDPGLGLRLIYFSYDVKMKEKGDIPEGYSVSREKKERFSLILESASTNQTSMYLCASAKLGDRWSNQPQHFGDGTRLSIL.

The chain combines TRBV28 with TRBJ2-5, with 8 bases that match TRBD1. Trimming removed 6 bases from V and 5 bases from J; junction bases left unmatched: 5. The germline V gene has CDR1 MDHEN and CDR2 SYDVKM. The CDR3 length is 13 residues. DNA for the CDR3: TGTGCCAGCAGGCCAGGGGGCTTTGAGACCCAGTACTTC. The encoded protein is CASRPGGFETQYF. The variable domain in full, with the rest retrieved from reference TRBV28 and TRBJ2-5, is DVKVTQSSRYLVKRTGEKVFLECVQDMDHENMFWYRQDPGLGLRLIYFSYDVKMKEKGDIPEGYSVSREKKERFSLILESASTNQTSMYLCASRPGGFETQYFGPGTRLLVL.